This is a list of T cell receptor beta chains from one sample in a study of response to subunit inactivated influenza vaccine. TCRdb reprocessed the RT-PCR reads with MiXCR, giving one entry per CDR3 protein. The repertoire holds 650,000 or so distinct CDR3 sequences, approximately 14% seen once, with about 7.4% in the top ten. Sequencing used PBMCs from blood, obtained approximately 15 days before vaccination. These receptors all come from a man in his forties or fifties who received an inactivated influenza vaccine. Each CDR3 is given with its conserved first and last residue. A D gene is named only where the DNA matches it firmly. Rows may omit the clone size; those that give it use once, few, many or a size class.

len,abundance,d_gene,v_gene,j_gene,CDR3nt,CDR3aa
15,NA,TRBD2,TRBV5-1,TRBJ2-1,TGCGCCAGCAGCACCGGACTAGCGGGTCAGAATGAGCAGTTCTTC,CASSTGLAGQNEQFF
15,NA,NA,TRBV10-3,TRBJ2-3,TGTGCCATCAGTGAAATCAGCGGGCACACAGATACGCAGTATTTT,CAISEISGHTDTQYF
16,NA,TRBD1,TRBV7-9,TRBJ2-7,TGTGCCAGCAGCCCCCCCACCGGGACAGCCCTCTACGAGCAGTACTTC,CASSPPTGTALYEQYF
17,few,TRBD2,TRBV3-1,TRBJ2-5,TGTGCCAGCAGCCAAGATCTAGCGGGGGGGCTTAAAGAGACCCAGTACTTC,CASSQDLAGGLKETQYF
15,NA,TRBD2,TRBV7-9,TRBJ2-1,TGTGCCAGCAGCTTGACTAGCGGGAGGAAGAATGAGCAGTTCTTC,CASSLTSGRKNEQFF
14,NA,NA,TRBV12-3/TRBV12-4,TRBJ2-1,TGTGCCAGCAGTTCATCTGCAGGGGACGATGAGCAGTTCTTC,CASSSSAGDDEQFF
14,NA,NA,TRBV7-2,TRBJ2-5,TGTGCCAGCAGCTTAGGCAGGGCCTGGGAGACCCAGTACTTC,CASSLGRAWETQYF
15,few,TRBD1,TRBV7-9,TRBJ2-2,TGTGCCAGCAGCTACTGGACAGGGAACACCGGGGAGCTGTTTTTT,CASSYWTGNTGELFF
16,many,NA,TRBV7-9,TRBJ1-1,TGTGCCAGCAGCTTATTGGTTCGGCAGCTGAACACTGAAGCTTTCTTT,CASSLLVRQLNTEAFF
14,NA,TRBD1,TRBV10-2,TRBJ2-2,TGCGCCATACGACAGGGGCGAAACACCGGGGAGCTGTTTTTT,CAIRQGRNTGELFF
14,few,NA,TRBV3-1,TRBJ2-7,TGTGCCAGCAGCCAAGGGGTCGGCGGCTACGAGCAGTACTTC,CASSQGVGGYEQYF
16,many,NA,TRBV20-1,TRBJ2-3,TGCAGTGCTAGAGATCTAGGGCTAGCGAGCACAGATACGCAGTATTTT,CSARDLGLASTDTQYF
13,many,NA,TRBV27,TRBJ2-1,TGTGCCAGCAGTTTATCAGGGAACAATGAGCAGTTCTTC,CASSLSGNNEQFF
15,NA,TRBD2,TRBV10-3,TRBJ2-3,TGTGCCATCAGTGGGGGAGCGGGGAGCACAGATACGCAGTATTTT,CAISGGAGSTDTQYF
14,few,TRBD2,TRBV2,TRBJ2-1,TGTGCCAGTAACCATGGACTAGCGACAAATGAGCAGTTCTTC,CASNHGLATNEQFF
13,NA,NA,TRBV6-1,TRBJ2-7,TGTGCCAGCAGACGCGGACAGAAATACGAGCAGTACTTC,CASRRGQKYEQYF
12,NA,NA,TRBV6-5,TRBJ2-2,TGTACCAGCAGCAAAAACACCGGGGAGCTGTTTTTT,CTSSKNTGELFF
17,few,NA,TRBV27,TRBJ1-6,TGTGCCAGCAGTTCATACCGGTGGAGCTCCTATAATTCACCCCTCCACTTT,CASSSYRWSSYNSPLHF
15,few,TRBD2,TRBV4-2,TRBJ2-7,TGTGCCAGCAGCCCGAGTGGGACTAGCGGTGACGAGCAGTACTTC,CASSPSGTSGDEQYF
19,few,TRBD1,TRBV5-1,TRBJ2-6,TGCGCCAGCAGCTTGTTGCTGGGACAGACCGGCTCTGGGGCCAACGTCCTGACTTTC,CASSLLLGQTGSGANVLTF
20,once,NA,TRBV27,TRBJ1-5,TGTGCCAGCAGTGTCAGCCCCAGGGGATGGAAGCCATATAGCAATCAGCCCCAGCATTTT,CASSVSPRGWKPYSNQPQHF
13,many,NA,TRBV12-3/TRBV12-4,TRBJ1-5,TGTGCCAGTTCGGAACGGAGCAATCAGCCCCAGCATTTT,CASSERSNQPQHF
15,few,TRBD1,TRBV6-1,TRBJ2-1,TGTGCCAGCAGTCAGCCGGGACAGGGGGGCAATGAGCAGTTCTTC,CASSQPGQGGNEQFF